What follows are 22 T cell receptor beta chains derived from one specimen sequenced in a study of cytomegalovirus exposure and HLA in healthy donors. PCR was performed using 60 Vbeta and 13 Jbeta primers. Only in-frame clones appear in the TCRdb table, and some are missing; sequencing was by immunoSEQ multiplex PCR. Of approximately 120,000 clones listed, around two thirds were seen once; the top ten hold approximately 1.9%. The source material was PBMCs. Source of these receptors: a human donor in good health.

The rearrangement uses TRBV19 and TRBJ1-1; 7 positions match TRBD1. Trimming took 3 bases from V and 1 from J; bases not matched to a gene: 8. Germline V CDR1 and CDR2: LNHDA, SQIVND (reference sequence). CDR3 length equals 16 residues. The CDR3 sequence: CASSIQTGLRNTEAFF. The CDR3 DNA is TGTGCCAGTAGTATCCAGACAGGGCTGAGGAACACTGAAGCTTTCTTT.

The chain joins TRBV10-2 to TRBJ2-7; 7 nucleotides agree with TRBD1. Losses at the gene ends were 8 bases for V and 5 bases for J; bases not matched to a gene: 6. CDR1 is WSHSY and CDR2 is SAAADI in the germline V gene. The CDR3 sequence is 12 residues long. CDR3 DNA: TGCGCCAGCGGGAGAACAGGGGACGAGCAGTACTTC. Translated: CASGRTGDEQYF.

The V and J genes are TRBV18 and TRBJ1-4, with 7 bases identical to TRBD1. The germline V gene encodes CDR1 KGHSH and CDR2 LQKENI. This CDR3 has 18 amino acids. J was trimmed by 4 bases and V by 3 bases; bases with no gene match: 14. The CDR3 sequence is CASSPTPTRQGSNEKLFF. CDR3 in DNA: TGTGCCAGCTCACCCACACCGACGAGACAGGGTAGTAATGAAAAACTGTTTTTT.

Comment on this clone: At one end the junction does not follow the germline gene, possibly because of a read error. The rearrangement links TRBV6-6 to TRBJ2-7, with D uncertain. Germline V gene sequence: CDR1 MNHNY, CDR2 SVGAGI (reference sequence). This CDR3 comprises 15 residues. The CDR3 DNA is TGTGCCAGTAGTTTCAAACCCTGGGCCCTCGGCGAGCAGTACTTC. Its protein product is CASSFKPWALGEQYF.

This clone was recorded only once. The chain recombines TRBV10-1 with TRBJ2-7; maybe TRBD2 (5 bases). V lost 2 bases, J lost 4 bases, and 6 bases lay in between. Germline CDR1 and CDR2: WNHNN and SYGVQD (reference sequence). This CDR3 region has 12 residues. The DNA for the CDR3 is TGCGCCAGCAGTGAGCGGGGTTACGAGCAGTACTTC. Protein: CASSERGYEQYF.

This chain links TRBV25-1 with TRBJ1-6, with D possibly TRBD1 on 6 matching bases. The CDR3 has 13 residues. Per germline, CDR1 MGHDK and CDR2 SYGVNS. V was trimmed by 4 bases and J by 9 bases, leaving 10 bases between them. CDR3 protein: CASSADSISPLHF. CDR3 in DNA: TGTGCCAGCAGTGCGGACAGTATTTCACCCCTCCACTTT. The variable domain in full, with the rest retrieved from reference TRBV25-1 and TRBJ1-6, is EADIYQTPRYLVIGTGKKITLECSQTMGHDKMYWYQQDPGMELHLIHYSYGVNSTEKGDLSSESTVSRIRTEHFPLTLESARPSHTSQYLCASSADSISPLHFGNGTRLTVT.

J is TRBJ2-7 and V is TRBV10-1; 13 bases map to TRBD2. Per germline, CDR1 WNHNN and CDR2 SYGVQD (reference sequence). The trim removed 3 bases at V and 5 bases at J, leaving 4 bases unmatched. The CDR3 is made up of 15 amino acids. CDR3 DNA sequence: TGCGCCAGCAGTGACCCCGGACTAGCGGGAGACGAGCAGTACTTC. It yields the protein CASSDPGLAGDEQYF.

The chain recombines TRBV4-3 with TRBJ2-3; D is ambiguous. The CDR3 sequence is 13 residues long. Looked up from germline, CDR1 is LGHNA and CDR2 is YSLEER. V was clipped by 0 bases and J by 6 bases, with 7 bases between them. CDR3: CASSQDYGDTQYF. The CDR3 coding sequence is TGCGCCAGCAGCCAAGATTACGGGGATACGCAGTATTTT.

This clone was detected only a few times. J is TRBJ2-5 and V is TRBV7-7; TRBD1 aligns across 7 bases. This CDR3 has 13 residues. Trimming removed 4 bases from V and 2 bases from J; junction bases left unmatched: 1. Germline V gene data show CDR1 as SSHAT and CDR2 as FNYEAQ (reference sequence). The CDR3 DNA reads TGTGCCAGCAGCTCGGGACAGCAAGAGACCCAGTACTTC. It is translated as CASSSGQQETQYF.

CDR3 sequence reads: CSVEEPSGSNEQFF. The DNA of the CDR3 is TGCAGCGTTGAAGAACCTAGCGGGAGCAATGAGCAGTTCTTC. The chain uses TRBV29-1 and TRBJ2-1, with 10 bases lining up with TRBD2. The CDR3 is 14 amino acids. Germline V gene data show CDR1 as SQVTM and CDR2 as ANQGSEA. With V trimmed by 0 bases and J by 6 bases, 2 bases remained unmatched.

The V and J genes are TRBV5-1 and TRBJ2-7; TRBD2 agrees at 9 bases. Germline V gives CDR1 SGHRS, CDR2 YFSETQ. The CDR3 runs 13 residues. J was trimmed by 5 bases and V by 4 bases; bases with no gene match: 4. CDR3 nucleotide sequence: TGCGCCAGCAGCGTAGGGACTAGCAACGAGCAGTACTTC. Translating gives CASSVGTSNEQYF.

The chain combines TRBV6-1 with TRBJ2-5; 9 bases fit TRBD2. V shed 4 bases, J shed 11 bases, and the junction held 14 bases outside the gene matches. Looked up from germline, CDR1 is MNHNS and CDR2 is SASEGT. The CDR3 length is 15 residues. Here the CDR3 DNA reads TGTGCCAGCAGTGGCGGACTAGCGTACGGTTTAGGGCAGTACTTC. It is translated as CASSGGLAYGLGQYF.

This chain connects TRBV13 to TRBJ1-1; D remains ambiguous. CDR1 and CDR2 (germline): PRHDT, FYEKMQ (reference sequence). CDR3 length equals 13 residues. Trimming removed 5 bases from V and 1 base from J, with 8 bases in between. CDR3 protein: CASSRDWNTEAFF. CDR3 in DNA: TGTGCCAGCAGCCGCGATTGGAACACTGAAGCTTTCTTT.

The CDR3 sequence is CASSESVGGTEAFF. CDR3 nucleotide sequence: TGCGCCAGCAGTGAGTCGGTGGGGGGCACTGAAGCTTTCTTT. The chain employs TRBV10-1 and TRBJ1-1; D is perhaps TRBD1 (5 bases). The CDR3 length is 14 residues. Germline V gives CDR1 WNHNN, CDR2 SYGVQD (reference sequence). V lost 0 bases to trimming and J lost 4 bases, with 9 bases between them.

The rearrangement uses TRBV28 and TRBJ2-1, with a tentative D call TRBD2 (6 bases). Germline CDR1 and CDR2: MDHEN and SYDVKM. V was clipped by 3 bases and J by 4 bases, with 7 bases between them. The CDR3 sequence is 13 residues long. Written as DNA, the CDR3 is TGTGCCAGCAGTTTCGGGAGTTACAATGAGCAGTTCTTC. Protein product: CASSFGSYNEQFF.

V gene TRBV9 combines with J gene TRBJ1-5; 9 nucleotides line up with TRBD1. This CDR3 contains 15 residues. Germline-derived CDR1 and CDR2 are SGDLS and YYNGEE. Losses at the gene ends were 3 bases for V and 4 bases for J; bases not matched to a gene: 5. CDR3 in DNA: TGTGCCAGCAGCGCGACAGGGGGGGAAAATCAGCCCCAGCATTTT. As protein: CASSATGGENQPQHF.

This clone was recorded a few times. The chain carries TRBV6-1 and TRBJ1-1, with D unresolved. This CDR3 comprises 12 residues. The V gene's germline CDR1 is MNHNS and CDR2 SASEGT. Trimming shortened V by 7 bases and J by 3 bases, and 9 bases separated the two germline ends. The CDR3 spells CASIDPYTEAFF. The CDR3 DNA sequence: TGTGCCAGCATTGACCCCTACACTGAAGCTTTCTTT.

The CDR3 DNA reads TGTGCCAGCAGCCCGGGGTCGGTAGCTTTCTTT. It codes for CASSPGSVAFF. V is TRBV7-2 and J is TRBJ1-1; D unresolved. Deletions cut 5 bases from V and 10 bases from J, with 11 bases between. There are 11 residues in the CDR3. The germline V gene encodes CDR1 SGHTA and CDR2 FQGNSA.

V is TRBV7-2 and J is TRBJ1-5; D might be TRBD1 (5 bases). Per germline, CDR1 SGHTA and CDR2 FQGNSA. The CDR3 is made up of 14 amino acids. Trimming stripped 1 base from V and 5 bases from J, with 9 bases between. CDR3 sequence: CASSLVQGDQPQHF. CDR3 nucleotides: TGTGCCAGCAGCTTAGTTCAGGGCGATCAGCCCCAGCATTTT.

This chain joins TRBV30 and TRBJ2-3, with TRBD1 matching 8 bases. Germline V gene data show CDR1 as GTSNPN and CDR2 as SVGIG (reference sequence). The V gene end was trimmed by 1 base and the J gene end by 13 bases; junction bases not matched to a gene: 10. The CDR3 totals 13 residues. CDR3 protein: CAWSALSPGQEYF. The CDR3 DNA reads TGTGCCTGGAGTGCCCTATCCCCGGGACAGGAGTATTTT.

The rearrangement links TRBV14 to TRBJ2-7, with TRBD2 matching over 7 bases. The germline V gene has CDR1 SGHDN and CDR2 FVKESK. The V gene end was trimmed by 10 bases and the J gene end by 6 bases; junction bases not matched to a gene: 18. The CDR3 spans 15 residues. In DNA, the CDR3 is TGTGCCACCATCGTCGCCGGGGGGTGGGAGTTCGAGCAGTACTTC. This translates into CATIVAGGWEFEQYF. Full variable domain (remainder filled in from reference TRBV14 and TRBJ2-7): EAGVTQFPSHSVIEKGQTVTLRCDPISGHDNLYWYRRVMGKEIKFLLHFVKESKQDESGMPNNRFLAERTGGTYSTLKVQPAELEDSGVYFCATIVAGGWEFEQYFGPGTRLTVT.

This clone has only a few counts. Here the CDR3 reads CASTLGGGADQPQHF. The CDR3 DNA is TGCGCCAGCACCCTTGGGGGGGGAGCGGATCAGCCCCAGCATTTT. The rearrangement links TRBV10-2 to TRBJ1-5; a weak D match, TRBD1 (5 bases). The CDR3 consists of 15 residues. Trimming cost V 7 bases and J 5 bases, with 18 bases left between them. CDR1 is WSHSY and CDR2 is SAAADI in the germline V gene.